The next 32 T cell receptor beta chains were all read from a single sample in a study of T cells in Graves' hyperthyroidism and ophthalmopathy. RNA transcripts yielded amplified TCR beta CDR3 regions. Primed by the HTBI set, a first-round RT-PCR was run on the TCR CDR3. TCRdb ran MiXCR on the multiplex PCR reads and lists one entry per CDR3 protein. Of nearly 750,000 distinct CDR3 sequences listed, under 45% are singletons. Specimen: blood. The receptor set was obtained from a woman aged 40 to 49 with Graves' hyperthyroidism.

CDR3 DNA: TGTGCCAGTAGTATCACTAGCTATTCCGGGGAGCTGTTTTTT. Translation gives CASSITSYSGELFF. V is TRBV19 and J is TRBJ2-2; D may be TRBD2 (6 bases). The CDR3 is made up of 14 amino acids. Trimming pared 3 bases from V and 6 bases from J, leaving 11 bases between. Germline assignment: CDR1 LNHDA and CDR2 SQIVND (reference sequence).

This chain uses TRBV7-9 with TRBJ1-1, with 7 nucleotides matching TRBD1. The CDR3 contains 12 residues. From germline, CDR1 is SEHNR and CDR2 FQNEAQ (reference sequence). The V and J ends lost 5 bases and 8 bases, in that order; junction bases with no gene match: 5. The CDR3 is CASSQEDREAFF. In DNA form, the CDR3 reads TGTGCCAGCAGCCAGGAGGACAGGGAAGCTTTCTTT. Using reference TRBV7-9 and TRBJ1-1 for the parts outside the CDR3, the full variable domain is DTGVSQNPRHKITKRGQNVTFRCDPISEHNRLYWYRQTLGQGPEFLTYFQNEAQLEKSRLLSDRFSAERPKGSFSTLEIQRTEQGDSAMYLCASSQEDREAFFGQGTRLTVV.

This clonotype was observed many times. The chain employs TRBV19 and TRBJ1-1, with 11 bases fitting TRBD1. The CDR3 extends over 15 amino acids. The junction had 4 bases not matched to a gene; V was cut back by 3 bases and J by 4 bases. The germline CDR1 and CDR2 sequences are LNHDA and SQIVND (reference sequence). The CDR3 region has the DNA TGTGCCAGTAGTATGTCCGGGACAGGGGGCACTGAAGCTTTCTTT. This translates into CASSMSGTGGTEAFF.

The chain carries TRBV7-9 and TRBJ2-7; possibly TRBD2 for D (6 bases). From germline, CDR1 is SEHNR and CDR2 FQNEAQ (reference sequence). With 9 bases removed from V and 7 bases from J, the gap between germline ends came to 22 bases. CDR3 length: 14 amino acids. The DNA of the CDR3 is TGTGCCAGTAGTTTCGGTCAGGGAGGAGAAGAGCAGTACTTC. This gives the protein CASSFGQGGEEQYF.

The V gene is TRBV29-1, the J gene TRBJ1-1; D gene ambiguous. The CDR3 totals 14 residues. Germline values: CDR1 SQVTM, CDR2 ANQGSEA. This chain's CDR3 is CSARAGRWNTEAFF. CDR3 nucleotide sequence: TGCAGTGCTAGAGCGGGCCGTTGGAACACTGAAGCTTTCTTT.

The rearrangement joins TRBV6-1 to TRBJ1-4; a possible D gene is TRBD1 (5 bases). The CDR3 has 14 amino acids. Germline assignment: CDR1 MNHNS and CDR2 SASEGT. Trimming cost V 8 bases and J 4 bases, with 14 bases left between them. The CDR3 sequence is CASGGAGLNEKLFF. The CDR3 bases are TGTGCCAGCGGTGGGGCAGGGCTTAATGAAAAACTGTTTTTT.

This clonotype appeared many times. J is TRBJ2-7 and V is TRBV14, with TRBD2 as a possible D gene (5 bases). The CDR3 contains 13 residues. Trimming pared 3 bases from V and 0 bases from J, leaving 6 bases between. The germline CDR1 and CDR2 sequences are SGHDN and FVKESK. The CDR3 loop reads CASSHGNSYEQYF. Written as DNA, the CDR3 is TGTGCCAGCAGCCACGGGAACTCCTACGAGCAGTACTTC.

This clonotype was recorded at least ten times. The gene calls are TRBV10-3 and TRBJ2-7; 8 bases line up with TRBD2. The V segment lost 8 bases and the J segment 1 base; nucleotides outside the gene matches: 19. This CDR3 spans 18 amino acids. Germline V gene lookup returns CDR1 ENHRY and CDR2 SYGVKD. CDR3 amino acids: CAIAEGAGEKGESYEQYF. In DNA form, the CDR3 reads TGTGCCATCGCCGAGGGAGCGGGAGAGAAGGGAGAATCCTACGAGCAGTACTTC.

In DNA form, the CDR3 reads TGCAGTGCTAGAGAGGTCGCCGAGACACCTAACTATGGCTACACCTTC. It is translated as CSAREVAETPNYGYTF. This chain uses TRBV20-1 with TRBJ1-2; D call uncertain. From germline, CDR1 is DFQATT and CDR2 SNEGSKA (reference sequence). This CDR3 is 16 amino acids long. V was pared by 0 bases and J by 0 bases, with 14 bases between.

The sample holds many counts of this clonotype. The chain is built from TRBV7-9 and TRBJ1-6; D is perhaps TRBD1 (5 bases). V gave up 5 bases and J gave up 7 bases, with 12 bases separating them. Germline V gene lookup returns CDR1 SEHNR and CDR2 FQNEAQ (reference sequence). The CDR3 covers 14 residues. The CDR3 region is CASSEQVWNSPLHF. Here the CDR3 DNA reads TGTGCCAGCAGCGAACAGGTCTGGAATTCACCCCTCCACTTT. Full variable domain (remainder filled in from reference TRBV7-9 and TRBJ1-6): DTGVSQNPRHKITKRGQNVTFRCDPISEHNRLYWYRQTLGQGPEFLTYFQNEAQLEKSRLLSDRFSAERPKGSFSTLEIQRTEQGDSAMYLCASSEQVWNSPLHFGNGTRLTVT.

This clonotype was counted only a few times. An end of the junction does not agree with germline; a read error may underlie this. The rearrangement uses TRBV12-3 or TRBV12-4 and TRBJ1-4; D gene ambiguous. The CDR3 extends over 13 amino acids. The CDR3 nucleotides read TGTGCCAGCAGTTTAGCGCTACAGTTTCCCGTTATTTTT. Its protein product is CASSLALQFPVIF.

This clonotype turned up a few times. This chain connects TRBV20-1 to TRBJ1-3, with no clear D. This CDR3 has 15 amino acids. Germline CDR1 is DFQATT and CDR2 is SNEGSKA (reference sequence). Between the trimmed V and J ends, which lost 3 bases and 0 bases, there was a span of 12 bases. The CDR3 loop is CSARFFQDSGNTIYF. The CDR3 coding sequence is TGCAGTGCTAGGTTCTTTCAGGACTCTGGAAACACCATATATTTT.

This clonotype was counted only a few times. The chain employs TRBV20-1 and TRBJ2-7; a weak D match, TRBD2 (6 bases). The CDR3 sequence is 16 residues long. V gave up 5 bases and J gave up 0 bases, with 20 bases separating them. Germline V CDR1 and CDR2: DFQATT, SNEGSKA (reference sequence). The CDR3 reads CSAGALAVLSSYEQYF. In nucleotides, the CDR3 is TGCAGTGCTGGAGCACTAGCTGTCCTCAGCTCCTACGAGCAGTACTTC.

This clonotype was seen at least ten times. J is TRBJ2-5 and V is TRBV7-2, with 7 nucleotides matching TRBD1. CDR3 size: 14 residues. In germline, CDR1 is SGHTA, CDR2 FQGNSA. The trim removed 2 bases at V and 9 bases at J, leaving 9 bases unmatched. The CDR3: CASSLKTGRSSQYF. CDR3 coding DNA: TGTGCCAGCAGCTTAAAGACAGGGCGATCCTCCCAGTACTTC.

The rearrangement uses TRBV9 and TRBJ2-5; possible D gene TRBD2, 6 bases. From germline, CDR1 is SGDLS and CDR2 YYNGEE. Deletions cut 3 bases from V and 5 bases from J, with 11 bases between. CDR3 length: 13 residues. The CDR3 spells CASSGRAGETQYF. The CDR3, as DNA: TGTGCCAGCAGCGGACGCGCGGGGGAGACCCAGTACTTC.

Only one count was recorded for this clonotype. V usage is TRBV7-2 and J usage is TRBJ2-2, with 8 bases identical to TRBD2. V lost 5 bases and J lost 7; bases outside the gene matches: 6. The CDR3 loop spans 14 amino acids. Germline V lookup: CDR1 SGHTA, CDR2 FQGNSA. This CDR3 reads CASSLGGEGGELFF. The CDR3 DNA reads TGTGCCAGCAGCCTCGGGGGGGAAGGCGGGGAGCTGTTTTTT.

Ten or more counts support this clonotype. CDR3 DNA: TGTGCCAGCAGCTGGTGGGGCAGGGAGGGAGTCCAGTACTTC. Protein sequence: CASSWWGREGVQYF. The V gene is TRBV11-2, the J gene TRBJ2-5; 7 bases agree with TRBD2. The CDR3 consists of 14 residues. CDR1 SGHAT and CDR2 FQNNGV come from the germline V gene. V dropped 4 bases and J dropped 10; count of bases not matched to a gene: 12.

This clonotype was recorded many times. The chain couples TRBV7-8 to TRBJ2-2; TRBD2 agrees at 9 bases. Germline V gene sequence: CDR1 SGHVS, CDR2 FQNEAQ. The length of the CDR3 is 16 residues. The V and J ends lost 4 bases and 6 bases, in that order; junction bases with no gene match: 9. DNA for the CDR3: TGTGCCAGCAGCTCATTAGCGGGGGAATTCGCCGGGGAGCTGTTTTTT. Its protein product is CASSSLAGEFAGELFF.

This clonotype appeared a single time. This chain uses TRBV19 with TRBJ2-7, with 8 bases matching TRBD1. The junction had 4 bases not matched to a gene; V was cut back by 2 bases and J by 1 base. The CDR3 loop spans 15 amino acids. Germline V gives CDR1 LNHDA, CDR2 SQIVND (reference sequence). CDR3 nucleotide sequence: TGTGCCAGTAGTATAACGCAGGGGGCATCCTACGAGCAGTACTTC. Translating gives CASSITQGASYEQYF.

The rearrangement links TRBV10-3 to TRBJ2-1; TRBD2 agrees at 15 bases. Germline CDR1 reads ENHRY; CDR2 reads SYGVKD. The CDR3 has 15 residues. J gave up 12 bases and V 3 bases, and 6 bases lay outside the gene matches. The CDR3 DNA reads as TGTGCCATCAGTGAACGGACTAGCGGGGGGGCCTGGCAGTTCTTC. Translating it yields CAISERTSGGAWQFF.

Of note for this clonotype: The junction departs from germline at one end; a sequencing error may be responsible. V and J are TRBV7-2 and TRBJ2-5; the D gene could be TRBD1 or TRBD2 (5 bases each). The CDR3 runs 14 residues. Germline V gene sequence: CDR1 SGHTA, CDR2 FQGNSA. The CDR3 loop is CASSSGAYQETQYF. The CDR3 region has the DNA TGCGCCAGCAGCTCCGGGGCTTATCAAGAGACCCAGTACTTC.

This clonotype was counted at least ten times. This chain links TRBV7-9 with TRBJ1-1; 7 bases fit TRBD1. Germline V gives CDR1 SEHNR, CDR2 FQNEAQ (reference sequence). This CDR3 is built from 15 residues. V was clipped by 5 bases and J by 1 base; unmatched bases: 7. The CDR3 protein is CASSRDRAWNTEAFF. The CDR3, as DNA: TGTGCCAGCAGCAGAGACAGGGCCTGGAACACTGAAGCTTTCTTT.

This clonotype was seen at least ten times. The chain combines TRBV24-1 with TRBJ2-7; tentatively, D is TRBD1 (5 bases). V gave up 6 bases and J gave up 0 bases, with 5 bases separating them. The CDR3 extends over 12 amino acids. Per germline, CDR1 KGHDR and CDR2 SFDVKD. The CDR3 nucleotides are TGTGCCACCAGTCAGGGCTCCTACGAGCAGTACTTC. It encodes CATSQGSYEQYF.

The J gene is TRBJ1-1, the V gene TRBV7-2; D not certain. The CDR3 has 14 amino acids. Trimming cost V 5 bases and J 1 base, with 11 bases left between them. Germline V gene lookup returns CDR1 SGHTA and CDR2 FQGNSA. CDR3 in amino acids: CASSHPTPNTEAFF. CDR3 coding DNA: TGTGCCAGCAGCCACCCCACACCGAACACTGAAGCTTTCTTT.

This clonotype was detected many times. This sequence joins TRBV5-1 and TRBJ2-7; 7 bases are shared with TRBD1. Germline loops: CDR1 SGHRS, CDR2 YFSETQ. With 4 bases clipped from V and 0 bases from J, the junction kept 10 bases outside the gene matches. CDR3 length equals 16 residues. As DNA, the CDR3 is TGCGCCAGCAGCAAGGAGACAGGGTCCCTCTCCTACGAGCAGTACTTC. Its translation: CASSKETGSLSYEQYF.

This clonotype came up many times. This chain links TRBV24-1 with TRBJ1-4; the D is unclear. V lost 4 bases, J lost 6 bases, and 8 bases lay in between. Germline V gives CDR1 KGHDR, CDR2 SFDVKD. The CDR3 is 13 amino acids. CDR3 coding DNA: TGTGCCACCAGTGACCAAAATCATGAAAAACTGTTTTTT. Translating it yields CATSDQNHEKLFF.

V gene TRBV7-9 combines with J gene TRBJ2-7; a weak D match, TRBD1 (6 bases). Germline CDR1 SEHNR, CDR2 FQNEAQ (reference sequence). The CDR3 length is 15 residues. V dropped 5 bases and J dropped 3 bases, with 17 bases sitting between them. This CDR3 is CASSTQTGPLYEQYF. DNA of the CDR3: TGTGCCAGCAGCACCCAGACAGGACCCCTCTACGAGCAGTACTTC.

Points on this clonotype: A read error may be the cause here, since a much bigger clone is one base away. The V gene is TRBV20-1, the J gene TRBJ2-5, with no clear D. Germline V lookup: CDR1 DFQATT, CDR2 SNEGSKA (reference sequence). This CDR3 is built from 11 residues. The CDR3 sequence: CSVGTQETPYF. Written as DNA, the CDR3 is TGCAGTGTCGGCACCCAAGAGACCCCGTACTTC.

This clonotype has at least ten counts. The rearrangement uses TRBV7-6 and TRBJ2-7; 10 bases fit TRBD2. V trimming: 2 bases; J trimming: 2 bases; junction bases outside the gene matches: 9. This CDR3 region has 17 residues. The V gene's germline CDR1 is SGHVS and CDR2 FNYEAQ. CDR3 in amino acids: CASSLLSGRAGAYEQYF. The CDR3 DNA reads TGTGCCAGCAGCTTACTCAGCGGGAGGGCAGGGGCCTACGAGCAGTACTTC.

The chain combines TRBV19 with TRBJ1-4, with D possibly TRBD1 on 6 matching bases. Germline CDR1 is LNHDA and CDR2 is SQIVND (reference sequence). Trimming stripped 4 bases from V and 4 bases from J, with 19 bases between. This CDR3 spans 17 amino acids. DNA of the CDR3: TGTGCCAGTAGTAGGGGCCAGGGGAGTAGCTTTAATGAAAAACTGTTTTTT. Translated: CASSRGQGSSFNEKLFF.

Details on this clonotype: A read error may account for a junction end that differs from germline. The chain couples TRBV12-3 or TRBV12-4 to TRBJ1-5; D possibly corresponds to TRBD1 (6 bases). This CDR3 contains 15 residues. The CDR3 loop is CASSLGETGLQPQHF. In DNA, the CDR3 is TGTGCCAGCAGTTTGGGGGAGACAGGACTCCAGCCTCAGCATTTT.

As regards this clonotype: A much larger clone differs by one base, so this may be a read error. This chain uses TRBV5-4 with TRBJ2-7, with a tentative D call TRBD1 (6 bases). This CDR3 is 14 amino acids long. Per germline, CDR1 SGHNT and CDR2 YYREEE (reference sequence). V gave up 3 bases and J gave up 4 bases, with 14 bases separating them. DNA of the CDR3: TGTGCCAGCAGCTGGACAGAGCGAGGATACGAGCAGTACTTC. Protein: CASSWTERGYEQYF.